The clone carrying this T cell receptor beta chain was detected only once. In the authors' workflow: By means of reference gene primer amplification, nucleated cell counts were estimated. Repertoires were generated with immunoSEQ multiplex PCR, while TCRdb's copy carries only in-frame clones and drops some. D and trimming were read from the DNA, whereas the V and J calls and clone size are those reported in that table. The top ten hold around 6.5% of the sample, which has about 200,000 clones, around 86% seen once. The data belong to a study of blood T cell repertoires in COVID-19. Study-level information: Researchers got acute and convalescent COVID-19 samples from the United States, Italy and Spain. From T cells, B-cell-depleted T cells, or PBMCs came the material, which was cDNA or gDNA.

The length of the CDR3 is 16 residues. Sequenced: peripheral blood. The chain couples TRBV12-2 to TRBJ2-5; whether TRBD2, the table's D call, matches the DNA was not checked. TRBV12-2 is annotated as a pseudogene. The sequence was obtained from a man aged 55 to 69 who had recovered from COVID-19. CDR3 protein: CASRPLWEGVKETQYF. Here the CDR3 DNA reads TGTGCAAGTCGACCTTTGTGGGAGGGTGTGAAAGAGACCCAGTACTTC.